This TCR beta chain came from a study of CD8 T cells in ankylosing spondylitis. Broader study findings: For ankylosing spondylitis blood, a TCR beta motif of under 10 highly homologous variants appeared characteristic. Enrichment of disease-linked clones was reportedly significant in matched ankylosing spondylitis synovial fluid. Past studies reported some motif variants in reactive arthritis synovial fluid and blood.

For TCR beta, libraries came from quantitative 5'-RACE with molecular barcodes. TCRdb itself ran the 5' RACE reads through MiXCR, one entry per CDR3 protein. The sample has hundreds of thousands of distinct CDR3 sequences, 20% to 30% seen once. This clonotype has a count of ten or more. No antigen is known for it. The receptor was isolated from a male donor with ankylosing spondylitis or in good health (not recorded which). The sequenced sample consisted of blood, either unsorted or a sorted T cell fraction (not recorded which).

The CDR3 DNA reads as TGCAGTGCTAGCCTACCCGGGGCGTCGGGGGGGGATGAGCAGTTCTTC. It yields the protein CSASLPGASGGDEQFF. The V and J genes are TRBV20-1 and TRBJ2-1, with TRBD2 identical over 8 bases. Germline CDR1 and CDR2: DFQATT and SNEGSKA (reference sequence). The CDR3 loop spans 16 amino acids. Germline trimming cut 3 bases from V and 8 bases from J; bases unmatched to any gene: 15.